The 30 T cell receptor beta chains in this list originate from one sample, sequenced in a study of T-cell memory formation after mild COVID-19. Each CDR3 protein gets one entry after TCRdb re-called the 5' RACE reads with MiXCR. This sample has hundreds of thousands of distinct CDR3 sequences; 25% to 30% occur once, and the top ten carry roughly 13%. What was sequenced was PBMCs or a T cell subset sorted from them (not recorded which). The receptor source for this set is an adult woman who had mild COVID-19 (a few samples of this study predate the infection). Cell type and time point are not known.

The chain links TRBV2 to TRBJ2-7; D is perhaps TRBD1 (5 bases). Trimming pared 3 bases from V and 4 bases from J, leaving 7 bases between. The germline gives CDR1 SNHLY, CDR2 FYNNEI. The length of the CDR3 is 12 residues. CDR3 region: CASSDRDYEQYF. DNA of the CDR3: TGTGCCAGCAGTGACAGGGATTACGAGCAGTACTTC. Drawing the rest from reference TRBV2 and TRBJ2-7, the complete variable domain is EPEVTQTPSHQVTQMGQEVILRCVPISNHLYFYWYRQILGQKVEFLVSFYNNEISEKSEIFDDQFSVERPDGSNFTLKIRSTKLEDSAMYFCASSDRDYEQYFGPGTRLTVT.

This chain links TRBV19 with TRBJ2-3; TRBD2 matches at 9 bases. V lost 8 bases and J lost 5; bases outside the gene matches: 11. The V gene's germline CDR1 is LNHDA and CDR2 SQIVND (reference sequence). The CDR3 extends over 15 amino acids. DNA for the CDR3: TGTGCCAGTGGACCAGGTAGCGGGAGTGGAGATACGCAGTATTTT. Translating gives CASGPGSGSGDTQYF.

The rearrangement joins TRBV7-9 to TRBJ2-5; the match to TRBD1 covers 10 bases. This CDR3 contains 16 residues. V was pared by 8 bases and J by 3 bases, with 12 bases of the junction left unmatched. Germline lookup yields CDR1 SEHNR and CDR2 FQNEAQ (reference sequence). The CDR3 is CASGRPSGTGEETQYF. The CDR3, as DNA: TGTGCCAGCGGCCGACCTTCCGGGACAGGGGAAGAGACCCAGTACTTC.

V gene TRBV20-1 combines with J gene TRBJ1-1; D is ambiguous. The CDR3 loop spans 13 amino acids. Germline V gene data show CDR1 as DFQATT and CDR2 as SNEGSKA (reference sequence). The germline V and J ends were trimmed by 0 bases and 1 base, with 6 bases remaining between them. This chain's CDR3 is CSARDNSNTEAFF. In nucleotides, the CDR3 is TGCAGTGCTAGAGATAACTCGAACACTGAAGCTTTCTTT.

The chain links TRBV9 to TRBJ2-1; D possibly uses TRBD1 or TRBD2 (5 bases each). CDR3 length: 16 residues. The V and J ends lost 0 bases and 6 bases respectively, with 16 bases between them. The germline CDR1 and CDR2 sequences are SGDLS and YYNGEE. The CDR3 DNA reads TGTGCCAGCAGCGTAGCCGGGACCAGGGCGGTCAATGAGCAGTTCTTC. Amino acids: CASSVAGTRAVNEQFF.

This clonotype was observed a handful of times. CDR3 sequence (DNA): TGTGCCAGCAGTTTTATAACAGGGGGGCAAGAGACCCAGTACTTC. Translated: CASSFITGGQETQYF. The J gene is TRBJ2-5, the V gene TRBV12-3 or TRBV12-4; TRBD1 aligns across 8 bases. The ends lost 3 bases at V and 2 bases at J; junction bases unmatched: 5. This CDR3 spans 15 amino acids.

This clonotype was detected a few times. This chain links TRBV7-9 with TRBJ2-1; D is unresolved. The germline CDR1 and CDR2 sequences are SEHNR and FQNEAQ (reference sequence). This CDR3 contains 11 residues. The V end was cut by 4 bases, the J end by 7 bases, with 5 bases between. The CDR3 DNA is TGTGCCAGCAGCTCATGGAATGAGCAGTTCTTC. This translates into CASSSWNEQFF.

This clonotype has just a few counts. The rearrangement links TRBV12-3 or TRBV12-4 to TRBJ2-2; D perhaps matches TRBD2 (6 bases). This CDR3 is built from 14 residues. Trimming cost V 6 bases and J 6 bases, with 14 bases left between them. The CDR3 loop reads CASRRAGEAGELFF. CDR3 bases: TGTGCCAGCAGAAGAGCGGGCGAGGCCGGGGAGCTGTTTTTT.

The gene calls are TRBV6-6 and TRBJ1-1; tentatively, D is TRBD1 (6 bases). V dropped 0 bases and J dropped 3 bases, with 8 bases sitting between them. This CDR3 has 14 residues. Germline lookup yields CDR1 MNHNY and CDR2 SVGAGI (reference sequence). The CDR3 DNA follows: TGTGCCAGCAGTTACTCGAAGGGGGACACTGAAGCTTTCTTT. Amino acids: CASSYSKGDTEAFF.

The V gene is TRBV27, the J gene TRBJ2-7; D not resolved. Germline lookup yields CDR1 MNHEY and CDR2 SMNVEV (reference sequence). The CDR3 contains 13 residues. The V end was cut by 3 bases, the J end by 6 bases, with 12 bases between. The chain's CDR3 is CASSFIDVFEQYF. CDR3 DNA sequence: TGTGCCAGCAGTTTTATTGATGTTTTCGAGCAGTACTTC.

The chain has TRBV20-1 and TRBJ1-2; possibly TRBD1 for D (5 bases). The V gene's germline CDR1 is DFQATT and CDR2 SNEGSKA (reference sequence). The V and J ends lost 0 bases and 0 bases respectively, with 11 bases between them. The CDR3 has 15 amino acids. The CDR3 DNA reads as TGCAGTGCTAGAGACCGACAGTTATCTAACTATGGCTACACCTTC. Translated: CSARDRQLSNYGYTF.

The chain is built from TRBV7-9 and TRBJ2-1; weak D call: TRBD2 (6 bases). Germline V gene data show CDR1 as SEHNR and CDR2 as FQNEAQ (reference sequence). This CDR3 contains 13 residues. The V and J ends lost 0 bases and 10 bases respectively, with 10 bases between them. The CDR3 region is CASSLAGGPEQFF. The CDR3 DNA is TGTGCCAGCAGCTTAGCGGGAGGCCCAGAGCAGTTCTTC. The whole variable domain, remainder taken from reference TRBV7-9 and TRBJ2-1, is DTGVSQNPRHKITKRGQNVTFRCDPISEHNRLYWYRQTLGQGPEFLTYFQNEAQLEKSRLLSDRFSAERPKGSFSTLEIQRTEQGDSAMYLCASSLAGGPEQFFGPGTRLTVL.

This rearrangement joins TRBV20-1 to TRBJ1-5, with 10 bases lining up with TRBD1. This CDR3 is built from 12 residues. Germline loops: CDR1 DFQATT, CDR2 SNEGSKA (reference sequence). Unmatched junction bases numbered 5, after V lost 8 bases and J lost 7 bases. The CDR3 bases are TGCAGTATGGGGACAGGGGAGCAGCCCCAGCATTTT. Amino acids: CSMGTGEQPQHF.

The CDR3 protein is CASSRVPKEPQHF. Written as DNA, the CDR3 is TGCGCCAGCAGCCGGGTCCCGAAGGAGCCCCAGCATTTT. The J gene is TRBJ1-5, the V gene TRBV5-1; D gene ambiguous. The V gene lost 4 bases and the J gene lost 8 bases, with 13 bases spanning the gap. Germline loops: CDR1 SGHRS, CDR2 YFSETQ. The CDR3 has 13 residues.

This clonotype has only a few counts. The rearrangement joins TRBV4-1 to TRBJ2-1; a weak D match, TRBD1 (6 bases). The germline V and J ends were trimmed by 4 bases and 6 bases, with 16 bases remaining between them. This CDR3 has 15 amino acids. CDR1 is MGHRA, CDR2 YSYEKL, per germline. The CDR3: CASSPGNRELNEQFF. The DNA of the CDR3 is TGCGCCAGCAGCCCAGGGAACAGGGAACTCAATGAGCAGTTCTTC.

The V gene is TRBV24-1, the J gene TRBJ1-5; D call uncertain. The germline CDR1 and CDR2 sequences are KGHDR and SFDVKD. V shed 3 bases and J shed 6 bases, with 8 bases lying between them. The CDR3 sequence is 13 residues long. The CDR3 spells CATSDHPGQPQHF. DNA for the CDR3: TGTGCCACCAGTGATCACCCGGGTCAGCCCCAGCATTTT.

The chain couples TRBV7-6 to TRBJ2-7; perhaps TRBD1 as D (6 bases). Germline values: CDR1 SGHVS, CDR2 FNYEAQ. V lost 5 bases to trimming and J lost 5 bases, with 13 bases between them. This CDR3 is built from 13 residues. The CDR3, as DNA: TGTGCCAGCAGCGGGTACAGGGTCGACGAGCAGTACTTC. The encoded protein is CASSGYRVDEQYF.

The chain joins TRBV7-2 to TRBJ2-7, with TRBD1 as a possible D gene (5 bases). V lost 2 bases and J lost 0, with 8 bases in between. There are 14 residues in the CDR3. Germline assignment: CDR1 SGHTA and CDR2 FQGNSA. DNA of the CDR3: TGTGCCAGCAGCTTATGGACAAGCTCCTACGAGCAGTACTTC. It specifies CASSLWTSSYEQYF.

The CDR3 DNA reads TGTGCCAGCAGCGCCCCGGGACAGGGAACGTACGAGCAGTACTTC. It encodes CASSAPGQGTYEQYF. The chain has TRBV7-9 and TRBJ2-7; 9 bases align to TRBD1. The J segment lost 4 bases and the V segment lost 5 bases, leaving 9 bases of the junction unmatched. The CDR3 length is 15 residues. Germline CDR1 SEHNR, CDR2 FQNEAQ (reference sequence).

Concerning this clonotype itself: No conserved phenylalanine or tryptophan ends this CDR3, so it is likely a read error. This chain connects TRBV5-1 to TRBJ2-2; 13 bases line up with TRBD2. Germline V gene lookup returns CDR1 SGHRS and CDR2 YFSETQ. CDR3 size: 16 residues. The J segment lost 5 bases and the V segment lost 4 bases, leaving 5 bases of the junction unmatched. The CDR3: CASSGGTSGTTGELFL. Here the CDR3 DNA reads TGCGCCAGCAGCGGTGGGACTAGCGGGACGACCGGGGAGCTGTTTCTT.

The chain carries TRBV20-1 and TRBJ2-3, with a weak D call TRBD2 (5 bases). The ends were cut back, 3 bases at V and 4 bases at J, with 20 bases in the middle. This CDR3 is built from 16 residues. CDR1 DFQATT and CDR2 SNEGSKA come from the germline V gene (reference sequence). The CDR3 DNA reads TGCAGTGCTAGGGCCACGGAGGCGGGCCCAGCAGATACGCAGTATTTT. Protein product: CSARATEAGPADTQYF.

The rearrangement uses TRBV6-5 and TRBJ2-7, with a weak D call TRBD2 (6 bases). Trimming cost V 6 bases and J 3 bases, with 21 bases left between them. Germline loops: CDR1 MNHEY, CDR2 SVGAGI. The CDR3 runs to 16 residues. CDR3 region: CASRAAGRYVVYEQYF. The CDR3 nucleotides are TGTGCCAGCAGGGCCGCGGGGAGGTACGTGGTCTACGAGCAGTACTTC.

The chain's CDR3 is CASSLARNGLETQYF. The CDR3 coding sequence is TGTGCCAGCAGTTTGGCCAGGAATGGGCTGGAGACCCAGTACTTC. V gene TRBV12-3 or TRBV12-4 combines with J gene TRBJ2-5; D not resolved. CDR3 length equals 15 residues. Trimming shortened V by 3 bases and J by 5 bases, and 16 bases separated the two germline ends.

This chain links TRBV21-1 with TRBJ2-2. TRBV21-1 is termed a pseudogene. The CDR3 runs to 16 residues. The CDR3 nucleotides are TGTGCCAGCAGCAAAGTGTCGGCAGGGAGCACCGGGGAGCTGTTTTTT. Protein product: CASSKVSAGSTGELFF.

The chain carries TRBV7-6 and TRBJ2-1; possible D gene TRBD2, 6 bases. The germline V gene encodes CDR1 SGHVS and CDR2 FNYEAQ. The length of the CDR3 is 13 residues. Trimming took off 8 bases at V and 8 bases at J, with 16 bases between the two ends. This chain's CDR3 is CASRRLGPYEQFF. The CDR3 DNA follows: TGTGCCAGCCGCAGACTAGGTCCCTATGAGCAGTTCTTC.

The chain combines TRBV15 with TRBJ1-1, with unresolved D. This CDR3 spans 14 amino acids. Germline V gene lookup returns CDR1 LNHNV and CDR2 YYDKDF (reference sequence). The ends were cut back, 1 base at V and 7 bases at J, with 13 bases in the middle. The CDR3 sequence is CATSRGLQGFEAFF. CDR3 DNA: TGTGCCACCAGCAGAGGCCTACAAGGCTTTGAAGCTTTCTTT.

This chain connects TRBV13 to TRBJ1-2, with D possibly matching TRBD1 (5 bases). This CDR3 is 14 amino acids long. Germline-derived CDR1 and CDR2 are PRHDT and FYEKMQ (reference sequence). Deletions cut 4 bases from V and 3 bases from J, with 12 bases between. CDR3: CASSSSGPDYGYTF. In nucleotides, the CDR3 is TGTGCCAGCAGCTCATCGGGACCCGACTATGGCTACACCTTC.

The chain links TRBV12-3 or TRBV12-4 to TRBJ2-7, with 9 bases aligning to TRBD1. The CDR3 totals 14 residues. J gave up 5 bases and V 6 bases, and 8 bases lay outside the gene matches. As DNA, the CDR3 is TGTGCCAGCAGGAGACAGGGGGTTTGGAACGAGCAGTACTTC. Amino acid sequence: CASRRQGVWNEQYF.

This clonotype was observed a few times. The rearrangement links TRBV29-1 to TRBJ2-3; TRBD1 matches at 8 bases. V lost 3 bases, J lost 0 bases, and 2 bases stayed unmatched. The CDR3 extends over 14 amino acids. Germline CDR1 SQVTM, CDR2 ANQGSEA. The CDR3 reads CSVDRTGSTDTQYF. CDR3 DNA: TGCAGCGTTGACCGGACAGGGAGCACAGATACGCAGTATTTT.

This clonotype was found a few times. This chain uses TRBV5-1 with TRBJ2-2; 7 bases map to TRBD1. The V and J ends lost 5 bases and 1 base, in that order; junction bases with no gene match: 5. Per the germline V gene, CDR1 is SGHRS and CDR2 is YFSETQ. The CDR3 is made up of 15 amino acids. CDR3 protein: CASRTGTENTGELFF. CDR3 DNA: TGCGCCAGCAGGACCGGGACAGAGAACACCGGGGAGCTGTTTTTT.